This T cell receptor (beta chain) was found in a study of T-cell reconstitution after alpha-beta-depleted transplantation in children. The TCRbeta library was prepared with unique molecular identifiers. TCRdb independently ran MiXCR on the PCR reads; one entry per CDR3 protein. The table lists over 550,000 distinct CDR3 sequences, about 11% of them singletons. V lost 8 bases and J 0 bases, leaving 11 bases between the germline ends. This CDR3 spans 14 amino acids. This clonotype was seen more than once but under ten times. The V gene is TRBV12-3 or TRBV12-4, the J gene TRBJ2-1; possible D gene TRBD2, 6 bases. This TCR came from a human donor who donated a stem cell graft to a child with acute myeloid leukemia. The sequenced sample was PBMCs from the stem cell graft donor, obtained from the stem cell graft. For the CDR3, the DNA is TGTGCCAGCTCTCGGGAGAACTCCTACAATGAGCAGTTCTTC. This gives the protein CASSRENSYNEQFF.